These 8 T cell receptor beta chains share one sample of origin, sequenced in a study of T-cell memory formation after mild COVID-19. TCRdb reanalysed the 5' RACE reads using MiXCR and keeps one entry per CDR3 protein. The profile shows 550,000 to 600,000 distinct CDR3 sequences, roughly 22% of them singletons. The sequenced sample consisted of PBMCs or a T cell subset sorted from them (not recorded which). Receptor source: an adult woman who had mild COVID-19 (a few samples of this study predate the infection). Cell type and time point are not known.

This clonotype was detected a few times. The V call is TRBV3-1, the J call TRBJ2-1; 8 bases agree with TRBD2. V was clipped by 6 bases and J by 3 bases; unmatched bases: 16. Looked up from germline, CDR1 is LGHDT and CDR2 is YNNKEL (reference sequence). CDR3 length equals 18 residues. CDR3 residues: CASSYRTTSGGDYNEQFF. DNA of the CDR3: TGTGCCAGCAGTTACCGAACCACCAGCGGGGGAGACTACAATGAGCAGTTCTTC.

The sample holds a few counts of this clonotype. The CDR3 DNA follows: TGCGCCAGCCGCGGGGTAATAGAGACCCAGTACTTC. Encoded protein: CASRGVIETQYF. The chain employs TRBV5-1 and TRBJ2-5; maybe TRBD2 (6 bases). Germline-derived CDR1 and CDR2 are SGHRS and YFSETQ. The CDR3 covers 12 residues. V lost 7 bases, J lost 4 bases, and 11 bases lay in between.

This clonotype was counted only a few times. The J gene is TRBJ1-2, the V gene TRBV7-9; 10 bases line up with TRBD1. Germline CDR1 and CDR2: SEHNR and FQNEAQ (reference sequence). CDR3 size: 14 residues. Trimming took 5 bases from V and 5 from J; bases not matched to a gene: 5. The CDR3 spells CASSPQGQGYGYTF. The DNA for the CDR3 is TGTGCCAGCAGCCCGCAGGGACAGGGGTATGGCTACACCTTC.

This clonotype was seen more than once but under ten times. The rearrangement joins TRBV10-3 to TRBJ2-5, with D possibly being TRBD2 (6 bases). The CDR3 totals 13 residues. Germline CDR1 is ENHRY and CDR2 is SYGVKD. Trimming removed 5 bases at V and 2 bases at J, with 9 bases between. The CDR3: CAISRRDQETQYF. Written as DNA, the CDR3 is TGTGCCATCAGTCGGCGGGATCAAGAGACCCAGTACTTC.

V is TRBV20-1 and J is TRBJ2-1; D may be TRBD1 or TRBD2 (5 bases each). Germline V CDR1 and CDR2: DFQATT, SNEGSKA (reference sequence). The CDR3 has 14 amino acids. The V and J ends lost 4 bases and 7 bases respectively, with 17 bases between them. The CDR3 bases are TGCAGTGCTAAGGGGAGACTTACCAGGAATGAGCAGTTCTTC. This sequence encodes CSAKGRLTRNEQFF.

This sequence joins TRBV5-1 and TRBJ1-2; D is undetermined. The CDR3 spans 15 residues. The ends were cut back, 0 bases at V and 0 bases at J, with 9 bases in the middle. Germline V gene sequence: CDR1 SGHRS, CDR2 YFSETQ. The CDR3, as DNA: TGCGCCAGCAGCTTGGATGGATCCGCTAACTATGGCTACACCTTC. It specifies CASSLDGSANYGYTF.

The rearrangement joins TRBV6-5 to TRBJ1-6; D is unresolved. The germline CDR1 and CDR2 sequences are MNHEY and SVGAGI. Trimming removed 7 bases at V and 7 bases at J, with 17 bases between. The CDR3 runs 15 residues. CDR3: CASIKDGRRNSPLHF. The DNA for the CDR3 is TGTGCCAGCATAAAAGACGGAAGAAGGAATTCACCCCTCCACTTT.

This chain links TRBV3-1 with TRBJ2-5, with TRBD1 as a possible D gene (5 bases). This CDR3 contains 16 residues. V was trimmed by 3 bases and J by 5 bases, leaving 19 bases between them. Germline CDR1 LGHDT, CDR2 YNNKEL (reference sequence). In DNA, the CDR3 is TGTGCCAGCAGCCAGAATCCACAGGTTTTCAGGGAGACCCAGTACTTC. Encoded protein: CASSQNPQVFRETQYF.